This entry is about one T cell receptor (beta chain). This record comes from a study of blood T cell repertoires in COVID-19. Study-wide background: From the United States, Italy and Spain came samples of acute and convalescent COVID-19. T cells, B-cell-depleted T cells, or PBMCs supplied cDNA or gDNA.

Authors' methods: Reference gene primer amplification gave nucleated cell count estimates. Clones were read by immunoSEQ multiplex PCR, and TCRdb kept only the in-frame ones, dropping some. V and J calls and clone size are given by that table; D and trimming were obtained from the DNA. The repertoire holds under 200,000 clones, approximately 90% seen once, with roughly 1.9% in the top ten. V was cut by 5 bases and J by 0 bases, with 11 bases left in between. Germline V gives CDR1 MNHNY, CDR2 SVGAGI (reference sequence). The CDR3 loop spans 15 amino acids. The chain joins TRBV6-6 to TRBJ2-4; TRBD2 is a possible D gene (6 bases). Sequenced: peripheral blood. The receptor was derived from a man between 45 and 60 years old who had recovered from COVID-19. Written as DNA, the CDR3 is TGTGCCAGCAGTCGTGAGGGACTAGCCAAAAACATTCAGTACTTC. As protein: CASSREGLAKNIQYF.